A selection of T cell receptor beta chains follows, all from one sample in a study of T cell responses to AZD1222 COVID-19 vaccine. Generated by immunoSEQ multiplex PCR, the TCRdb table keeps only in-frame clones and is missing some. The sample lists tens of thousands of clones, 90% occurring once. The source was peripheral blood, collected 28 days after the second AZD1222 dose. Every receptor here comes from an adult who received the AZD1222 COVID-19 vaccine. Each CDR3 is given with its conserved first and last residue. The D gene is left open where the match is weak. Part of the rows lack a size; the others show once, few, many or a class for expanded clones.

>TRBD1|TRBJ2-5|TRBV5-1|-
CASSFLPDRGPWETQYF
TGCGCCAGCAGCTTCCTGCCCGACAGGGGGCCTTGGGAGACCCAGTACTTC
>-|TRBJ1-2|TRBV12-3/TRBV12-4|once
CASSQGYGYTF
TGTGCCAGCAGCCAGGGGTATGGCTACACCTTC
>TRBD1|TRBJ1-4|TRBV3-1/TRBV3-2|-
CASSLRDSINEKLFF
TGTGCCAGCAGCCTCCGGGACAGCATAAATGAAAAACTGTTTTTT
>-|TRBJ1-5|TRBV15|once
CATSRDKGDPPQHF
TGTGCCACCAGCAGAGATAAGGGGGATCCGCCCCAGCATTTT
>-|TRBJ1-1|TRBV18|-
CASSTTPGKGNTEAFF
TGTGCCAGCTCAACAACTCCGGGAAAAGGGAACACTGAAGCTTTCTTT
>TRBD1|TRBJ1-6|TRBV6-2/TRBV6-3|-
CASSSPGQGTYNSPLHF
TGTGCCAGCAGTTCTCCGGGACAGGGGACTTATAATTCACCCCTCCACTTT
>-|TRBJ2-5|TRBV5-5|-
CASSLGWVETQYF
TGTGCCAGCAGCCTCGGTTGGGTGGAGACCCAGTACTTC
>TRBD2|TRBJ2-5|TRBV7-2|-
CASSLVSLAGRQETQYF
TGTGCCAGCAGCTTAGTTTCACTAGCGGGCCGTCAGGAGACCCAGTACTTC
>-|TRBJ1-2|TRBV18|-
CASSQNNYGYTF
TGTGCCAGCTCACAGAACAACTATGGCTACACCTTC
>-|TRBJ1-5|TRBV10-3|-
CAISEAGDNQPQHF
TGTGCCATCAGTGAGGCAGGGGACAATCAGCCCCAGCATTTT
>-|TRBJ1-1|TRBV28|-
CASSSSGNTEAFF
TGTGCCAGCAGTTCTTCAGGGAACACTGAAGCTTTCTTT
>-|TRBJ1-2|TRBV2|-
CASRTPGLYTF
TGTGCCAGCAGGACCCCCGGCCTCTACACCTTC
>TRBD2|TRBJ2-1|TRBV11-2|-
CASSLSGGRFNEQFF
TGTGCCAGCAGCTTAAGCGGGGGGAGATTCAATGAGCAGTTCTTC
>-|TRBJ2-2|TRBV6-5|-
CASSSGTSNTGELFF
TGTGCCAGCAGTTCGGGGACATCAAACACCGGGGAGCTGTTTTTT
>-|TRBJ2-2|TRBV14|few
CASSQHPRGQRTGELFF
TGTGCCAGCAGCCAACACCCCCGGGGGCAGCGTACCGGGGAGCTGTTTTTT
>-|TRBJ1-2|TRBV28|-
CASSLQTPYGYTF
TGTGCCAGCAGCCTACAAACCCCCTATGGCTACACCTTC
>-|TRBJ1-1|TRBV21-1|-
CATFSRTGEDTEAFF
TGTGCCACCTTCTCCAGGACAGGGGAGGACACTGAAGCTTTCTTT
>TRBD1|TRBJ1-1|TRBV5-6|-
CASTWGGGDTEAFF
TGTGCCAGCACGTGGGGAGGGGGCGACACTGAAGCTTTCTTT
>-|TRBJ1-6|TRBV7-2|few
CASSPDRSANSPLHF
TGTGCCAGCAGCCCGGACAGATCGGCTAATTCACCCCTCCACTTT
>TRBD1|TRBJ1-5|TRBV19|-
CASSPGTGGSNQPQHF
TGTGCCAGTAGTCCCGGGACAGGGGGTAGCAATCAGCCCCAGCATTTT
>TRBD1|TRBJ2-2|TRBV5-8|-
CASSIDRVLPGELFF
TGTGCCAGCAGCATAGACAGGGTCCTGCCCGGGGAGCTGTTTTTT
>-|TRBJ1-1|TRBV29-1|-
CSVVEGYTEAFF
TGCAGCGTTGTGGAGGGTTACACTGAAGCTTTCTTT
>-|TRBJ1-5|TRBV18|-
CASSQRDQPQHF
TGTGCCAGCTCACAACGTGATCAGCCCCAGCATTTT
>TRBD2|TRBJ2-5|TRBV7-6|-
CASSHFTSAQETQYF
TGTGCCAGCAGCCACTTTACTAGCGCTCAAGAGACCCAGTACTTC
>-|TRBJ1-5|TRBV5-8|-
CASSLDPSIQPQHF
TGTGCCAGCAGCCTGGACCCCTCCATACAGCCCCAGCATTTT
>-|TRBJ2-7|TRBV5-1|-
CASSLDRAGAEQYF
TGCGCCAGCAGCTTGGACCGGGCCGGCGCGGAGCAGTACTTC
>-|TRBJ1-5|TRBV28|-
CASSLGPSNQPQHF
TGTGCCAGCAGTTTGGGACCGAGCAATCAGCCCCAGCATTTT
>TRBD2|TRBJ2-1|TRBV10-3|-
CAISEGGLGAEQFF
TGTGCCATCAGTGAGGGGGGACTAGGGGCCGAGCAGTTCTTC
>-|TRBJ1-4|TRBV5-1|-
CASSFQYGEKLFF
TGCGCCAGCAGCTTCCAGTATGGCGAAAAACTGTTTTTT
>-|TRBJ1-1|TRBV6-2/TRBV6-3|-
CASSRGRNTEAFF
TGTGCCAGCAGTAGAGGGAGGAACACTGAAGCTTTCTTT
>-|TRBJ1-2|TRBV28|-
CASRIGGANYGYTF
TGTGCCAGCAGAATAGGTGGGGCTAACTATGGCTACACCTTC
>-|TRBJ1-1|TRBV10-1|medium-sized
CASGKDGRGSDKGDTEAFF
TGCGCCAGCGGCAAAGATGGAAGGGGCTCCGATAAAGGTGACACTGAAGCTTTCTTT
>TRBD2|TRBJ2-5|TRBV5-1|-
CASSQTSGGVETQYF
TGCGCCAGCAGCCAGACCAGCGGGGGAGTAGAGACCCAGTACTTC
>-|TRBJ1-5|TRBV15|-
CATSRDTMNQPQHF
TGTGCCACCAGCAGAGATACGATGAATCAGCCCCAGCATTTT
>TRBD1|TRBJ2-6|TRBV27|-
CASSLFTQGSSGANVLTF
TGTGCCAGCAGTTTATTTACACAGGGGAGTTCTGGGGCCAACGTCCTGACTTTC
>-|TRBJ1-2|TRBV10-3|-
CAVSGDLGYTF
TGTGCCGTCTCAGGGGATTTGGGCTACACCTTC
>-|TRBJ2-3|TRBV11-2|-
CASSLDRPKPGGTDTQYF
TGTGCCAGCAGCTTAGATCGCCCCAAACCTGGCGGTACAGATACGCAGTATTTT
>-|TRBJ1-5|TRBV10-1|-
CASSRDTFQPQHF
TGCGCCAGCAGTAGGGACACTTTTCAGCCCCAGCATTTT
>-|TRBJ2-1|TRBV28|-
CASSFTLLKQFF
TGTGCCAGCAGTTTCACTCTTTTGAAGCAGTTCTTC
>-|TRBJ1-5|TRBV2|-
CASSELGGSNQPQHF
TGTGCCAGCAGTGAACTTGGGGGTAGCAATCAGCCCCAGCATTTT
>TRBD1|TRBJ1-1|TRBV5-8|once
CASSRPTGVRTEAFF
TGTGCCAGCAGTCGCCCCACAGGGGTTAGAACTGAAGCTTTCTTT
>TRBD1|TRBJ2-2|TRBV5-6|-
CASSSGQTGELFF
TGTGCCAGCAGCTCGGGACAGACCGGGGAGCTGTTTTTT
>TRBD1|TRBJ2-7|TRBV3-1/TRBV3-2|-
CASSQDWFGTGGQYF
TGTGCCAGCAGCCAAGATTGGTTTGGGACAGGGGGTCAGTACTTC
>-|TRBJ2-4|TRBV19|-
CASSSRNKNIQYF
TGTGCCAGTAGTAGTAGAAACAAAAACATTCAGTACTTC
>-|TRBJ2-7|TRBV28|-
CASSFSGRPGYEQYF
TGTGCCAGCAGTTTTTCCGGGCGCCCTGGGTACGAGCAGTACTTC
>-|TRBJ1-1|TRBV5-4|-
CASSLGGVNTEAFF
TGTGCCAGCAGCTTGGGGGGAGTGAACACTGAAGCTTTCTTT
>TRBD1|TRBJ1-2|TRBV3-1/TRBV3-2|-
CASSHLYLTGDYGYTF
TGTGCCAGCAGCCACCTCTACCTGACAGGGGACTATGGCTACACCTTC
>-|TRBJ1-2|TRBV7-3|once
CASSLGQYGYTF
TGTGCCAGCAGCTTAGGACAGTATGGCTACACCTTC
>-|TRBJ1-5|TRBV19|-
CASRVGRGPSNQPQHF
TGTGCCAGTAGGGTAGGCAGAGGTCCTTCCAATCAGCCCCAGCATTTT
>-|TRBJ1-2|TRBV3-1/TRBV3-2|-
CASSQDLVLPYGYTF
TGTGCCAGCAGCCAAGACCTCGTACTCCCTTATGGCTACACCTTC
>-|TRBJ1-5|TRBV5-1|once
CASSLEGVGNQPQHF
TGCGCCAGCAGCTTGGAAGGGGTGGGCAATCAGCCCCAGCATTTT